The rows below give T cell receptor beta chains drawn from one sample of a study of cytomegalovirus exposure and HLA in healthy donors. The assay was immunoSEQ multiplex PCR, and TCRdb's table has in-frame clones only and misses some. Its table lists about 200,000 clones. Sequencing was performed on PBMCs. These receptors all come from a girl between 2 and 10 years old in good health and CMV-seropositive. Both conserved end residues are part of each CDR3. The D gene is left open where the match is weak.

TRBJ2-7	TRBV5-4	TRBD2	TGTGCCAGCAGCTTCGGGTGGGGACTAGCTTCCGAGCAGTACTTC	CASSFGWGLASEQYF
TRBJ1-5	TRBV28	.	TGTGCCAGCAGTGGGGGGGGACAACTAAACAATCAGCCCCAGCATTTT	CASSGGGQLNNQPQHF
TRBJ2-1	TRBV10-3	TRBD1	TGTGCCATCGCAGGACAGGGGAATGAGCAGTTCTTC	CAIAGQGNEQFF
TRBJ2-5	TRBV6-5	TRBD2	TGTGCCAGCAGGAAAGGACTAGCGGGTTCAGAGACCCAGTACTTC	CASRKGLAGSETQYF
TRBJ1-1	TRBV19	.	TGTGCCAGTAGTATAGACGGGAACACTGAAGCTTTCTTT	CASSIDGNTEAFF
TRBJ1-1	TRBV28	TRBD1	TGTGCCAGCAGTTCCAACGACAGGGGTGCATCTGAAGCTTTCTTT	CASSSNDRGASEAFF
TRBJ2-3	TRBV7-7	.	TGTGCCAGCAGCTGGGGGGACTCAAGCACAGATACGCAGTATTTT	CASSWGDSSTDTQYF
TRBJ1-1	TRBV10-3	.	TGTGCCATCAGAAGCGGGGCCCAGAACACTGAAGCTTTCTTT	CAIRSGAQNTEAFF
TRBJ2-2	TRBV13	TRBD2	TGTGCCAGCAGCTCAAGGGGACTAGCGGGACACAACGGGGAGCTGTTTTTT	CASSSRGLAGHNGELFF
TRBJ2-7	TRBV28	TRBD2	TGTGCCAGCAGTCCGAGAGGGGAGGGCCGTTACGAGCAGTACTTC	CASSPRGEGRYEQYF
TRBJ1-2	TRBV28	.	TGTGCCAGCGGCAGCTATGGCTACACCTTC	CASGSYGYTF
TRBJ1-1	TRBV2	TRBD1	TGTGCCAGCAGTGGGGGGAGGACAGGAATGAACACTGAAGCTTTCTTT	CASSGGRTGMNTEAFF
TRBJ1-6	TRBV10-3	.	TGTGCCATCAGTGAGTCAACCATAACTCAGGGGAAGAATTCACCCCTCCACTTT	CAISESTITQGKNSPLHF
TRBJ2-2	TRBV6-1	TRBD1	TGTGCCAGCAGTGGACAGGGGCGGAACACCGGGGAGCTGTTTTTT	CASSGQGRNTGELFF
TRBJ2-7	TRBV4-1	TRBD2	TGCGCCAGCAGCGATGTGGGACTAGTCAGAATCGAGCAGTACTTC	CASSDVGLVRIEQYF
TRBJ2-7	TRBV5-1	TRBD1	TGCGCCAGCAGCGACCGGGACAGGGGAATGGGGTACGAGCAGTACTTC	CASSDRDRGMGYEQYF
TRBJ2-5	TRBV10-2	TRBD1	TGCGCCAGCAGGAGGGGGGACAGGGTAAGGGGAGAGACCCAGTACTTC	CASRRGDRVRGETQYF
TRBJ2-3	TRBV15	.	TGTGCCACCAGCAGAGATCGGTCCCCAGATACGCAGTATTTT	CATSRDRSPDTQYF
TRBJ2-3	TRBV27	.	TGTGCCAGCAGGCCGGGACAAACCACAGATACGCAGTATTTT	CASRPGQTTDTQYF
TRBJ2-3	TRBV19	TRBD2	TGTGCCAGTAGTAGATTAGAAGCGGGAGGTGCAGATACGCAGTATTTT	CASSRLEAGGADTQYF
TRBJ2-6	TRBV4-1	.	TGCGCCAGCAGCCAGGAGGGGACCGGGGCCAACGTCCTGACTTTC	CASSQEGTGANVLTF
TRBJ2-1	TRBV4-1	TRBD1	TGCGCCAGCAGCCAAGAGGACAGGGGGTGGTACAATGAGCAGTTCTTC	CASSQEDRGWYNEQFF